This T cell receptor beta chain was obtained from a study of T cell responses to AZD1222 COVID-19 vaccine. In regard to this clone: Antigen specificity is unknown.

Regarding the study as a whole: Unmutated variant regions are reportedly targeted by nearly half of spike-specific TCRs. Elevations in Spike-specific TCR breadth and depth followed administration of two AZD1222 doses. Seropositive AZD1222 recipients at baseline numbered only six or seven. The donors showed a predominance of white British ancestry and of females, with possible underestimation of clonal diversity.

Repertoires were generated with immunoSEQ multiplex PCR, while TCRdb's copy carries only in-frame clones and drops some. The data show about 94,000 clones, around 84% seen once. The clonotype comes from an adult who received the AZD1222 COVID-19 vaccine. Sequenced material: peripheral blood, taken 28 days after the second AZD1222 dose.

The CDR3 here is CASSLVPLGSRVTGELFF. Here the CDR3 DNA reads TGTGCCAGCAGCTTAGTGCCATTGGGGAGCAGAGTCACCGGGGAGCTGTTTTTT. The chain couples TRBV7-9 to TRBJ2-2; weak D call: TRBD2 (5 bases). V shed 1 base and J shed 4 bases, with 19 bases lying between them. Per the germline V gene, CDR1 is SEHNR and CDR2 is FQNEAQ (reference sequence). The length of the CDR3 is 18 residues.